These T cell receptor beta chains were read from a single sample in a study of shared clonotypes between healthy human individuals. The repertoire was sequenced with immunoSEQ multiplex PCR; TCRdb's copy has only in-frame clones and lacks some. The profile shows about 2 million clones, roughly 94% of them singletons. The sample consisted of naive CD4+ T cells sorted from blood. These receptor sequences come from a man between 18 and 29 years old in good health. Each CDR3 is given with its conserved first and last residue. D genes are given only for firm matches. The size entry is marked missing in some rows and otherwise reads once, few, many or a size class.

TRBV7-8	.	TRBD2	TRBJ2-3	CASSPRGGSNTDTQYF	TGTGCCAGCAGCCCACGTGGCGGGAGCAACACAGATACGCAGTATTTT
TRBV5-6	.	.	TRBJ2-5	CASSGGPEAWETQYF	TGTGCCAGCAGCGGGGGCCCTGAGGCTTGGGAGACCCAGTACTTC
TRBV6-1	.	TRBD1	TRBJ1-2	CASSLDRDRAGGYTF	TGTGCCAGCAGTCTGGATCGGGACAGGGCGGGCGGCTACACCTTC
TRBV6-5	.	.	TRBJ1-2	CASSPRGSVMRGYTF	TGTGCCAGCAGCCCGAGAGGTTCCGTTATGCGGGGCTACACCTTC
TRBV7-9	.	TRBD2	TRBJ2-2	CASSPTSGRVTGELFF	TGTGCCAGCAGCCCGACTAGCGGGAGAGTCACCGGGGAGCTGTTTTTT
TRBV6-1	.	.	TRBJ2-4	CASSEGTVDPAKNIQYF	TGTGCCAGCAGTGAAGGGACCGTGGACCCAGCCAAAAACATTCAGTACTTC
TRBV10-3	once	.	TRBJ1-4	CAISEPSGTTNEKLFF	TGTGCCATCAGTGAGCCCTCAGGGACAACTAATGAAAAACTGTTTTTT
TRBV11-2	.	.	TRBJ1-2	CASSLEGVRGYTF	TGTGCCAGCAGCTTAGAGGGGGTTAGAGGCTACACCTTC
TRBV5-1	.	TRBD1	TRBJ1-2	CASSPGTGGANLYGYTF	TGCGCCAGCAGCCCCGGGACAGGGGGCGCGAACCTCTATGGCTACACCTTC
TRBV7-2	.	.	TRBJ2-2	CASSLLGSAGELFF	TGTGCCAGCAGCCTCCTCGGGTCGGCCGGGGAGCTGTTTTTT
TRBV7-8	.	TRBD1	TRBJ1-4	CASSHRAGQGSREKLFF	TGTGCCAGCAGCCATCGCGCAGGACAGGGGAGCCGTGAAAAACTGTTTTTT
TRBV4-3	.	TRBD2	TRBJ2-5	CASSLFSGREGETQYF	TGCGCCAGCAGCCTTTTTAGCGGGAGAGAGGGAGAGACCCAGTACTTC
TRBV5-4	.	.	TRBJ1-3	CASSLGGIAGNTIYF	TGTGCCAGCAGCTTGGGCGGGATTGCTGGAAACACCATATATTTT
TRBV30	once	.	TRBJ2-6	CAWSVRVGGSGANVLTF	TGTGCCTGGAGTGTAAGGGTTGGGGGCTCTGGGGCCAACGTCCTGACTTTC
TRBV7-6	.	.	TRBJ2-1	CASSLEVTEQFF	TGTGCCAGCAGCTTAGAGGTGACTGAGCAGTTCTTC
TRBV20-1	.	.	TRBJ2-1	CSARGGYEQFF	TGCAGTGCCAGGGGGGGCTATGAGCAGTTCTTC
TRBV18	.	.	TRBJ1-6	CASSPPTLQGASPLHF	TGTGCCAGCTCACCACCTACGCTACAGGGCGCTTCACCCCTCCACTTT
TRBV29-1	few	TRBD1	TRBJ1-1	CSVTRGRNTEAFF	TGCAGCGTTACCAGGGGGCGAAACACTGAAGCTTTCTTT
TRBV6-1	once	.	TRBJ2-2	CASRAEGTGELFF	TGTGCCAGCAGGGCAGAAGGAACCGGGGAGCTGTTTTTT
TRBV5-1	.	.	TRBJ2-1	CASSPLGTGLSSYNEQFF	TGCGCCAGCAGCCCGTTGGGTACAGGGTTAAGCTCCTACAATGAGCAGTTCTTC
TRBV18	.	.	TRBJ2-7	CASSPGYTQYEQYF	TGTGCCAGCTCACCAGGGTATACCCAATACGAGCAGTACTTC
TRBV30	.	TRBD1	TRBJ1-4	CAWKQGLTNEKLFF	TGTGCCTGGAAACAGGGGTTAACTAATGAAAAACTGTTTTTT
TRBV18	.	TRBD2	TRBJ2-3	CASSPRRLAGVEDTQYF	TGTGCCAGCTCACCACGGAGACTAGCGGGGGTTGAGGATACGCAGTATTTT